This T cell receptor beta chain originates from a study of cytomegalovirus exposure and HLA in healthy donors (dated by TCRdb to about 2017). Notes on the research overall: The 666 repertoires of the first cohort and the roughly 120 validation repertoires were produced on the same platform, according to a later analysis. The study aimed to test whether cataloging public T cell receptors could reveal signatures of past pathogen exposure. Along with the approximately 700-subject first cohort, a separate validation cohort of roughly 110 different subjects was used. High-throughput TCR immunosequencing, statistical association of individual TCRs with disease status, and machine learning were combined to predict cytomegalovirus infection status. What the study reported, not specific to this receptor: A few of the identified cytomegalovirus-associated TCR beta chains were confirmed in vitro to be specific for cytomegalovirus antigens. In a later analysis, TCRs clustered in the first cohort were found to also tend to co-occur in the roughly 130 validation repertoires, with around 94% of cluster scores above 0. A total of 150 to 200 TCR beta chains were listed by the study as associated with cytomegalovirus. Most TCR sequences were observed very rarely across donors, whereas some public TCRs were present in many individuals. A later analysis had no HLA typing for the validation cohort, so co-occurrence there was scored across all 110 or so repertoires. In both the original and validation cohorts, the classifier was reported to diagnose cytomegalovirus status with high specificity and sensitivity. The authors suggested that the approach could potentially be generalized to other disease states and immunological phenotypes.

From its cysteine to its phenylalanine, the CDR3 spans 14 amino acids. CDR3 DNA only is kept here, 42 bases in frame from base 1. Trimming takes 1 base from V and 4 bases from J, and the germline ends sit 10 bases apart. CDR1 is given as MNHNS and CDR2 as SASEGT, both from the germline V gene. Library generation was performed with the immunoSEQ multiplex PCR assay. The authors processed their data as follows. A statistical classification framework was built to diagnose cytomegalovirus status from the catalog of TCR beta chain sequences. What TCRdb holds here is the immuneACCESS table cut down to in-frame rearrangements. Part of the clones is not present; checked against another copy, under half of the missing clones reflect an unresolved V gene, and the others are unexplained. V and J calls plus clone size are reproduced from that table; the DNA served to infer D and trimming. Within this sample are 95,000 to 150,000 clones, with approximately 81% of them counted one time only. The top ten constitute 2.1% of the sample.

As concerns this clone: Its antigen is still unknown. Nothing much larger sits one base from this clone, and base qualities are not available.

Separate from the roughly 660-subject first cohort, the validation cohort of about 130 subjects was the group to which the donors belonged. The sequenced material came from PBMCs. The chain is made from TRBV6-1 and TRBJ2-5; the D gene is perhaps TRBD2, on 7 matching bases. The origin of this receptor is a woman aged 30 to 39 in good health and CMV-seronegative. The CDR3: CASSEGRGLETQYF. The DNA is TGTGCCAGCAGTGAAGGGCGGGGGCTAGAGACCCAGTACTTC.